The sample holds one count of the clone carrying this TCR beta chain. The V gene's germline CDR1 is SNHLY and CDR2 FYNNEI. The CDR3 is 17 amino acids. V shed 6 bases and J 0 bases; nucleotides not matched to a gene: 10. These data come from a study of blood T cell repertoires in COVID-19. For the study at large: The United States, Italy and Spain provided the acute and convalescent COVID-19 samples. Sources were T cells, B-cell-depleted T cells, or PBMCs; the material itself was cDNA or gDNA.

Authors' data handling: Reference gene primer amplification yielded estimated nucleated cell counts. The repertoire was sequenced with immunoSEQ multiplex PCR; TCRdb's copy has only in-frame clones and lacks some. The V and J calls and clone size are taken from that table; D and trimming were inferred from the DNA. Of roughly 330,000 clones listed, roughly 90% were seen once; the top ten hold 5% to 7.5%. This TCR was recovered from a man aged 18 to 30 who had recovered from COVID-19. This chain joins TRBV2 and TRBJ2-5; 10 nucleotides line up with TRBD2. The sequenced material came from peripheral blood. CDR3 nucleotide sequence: TGTGCCAGCAGCGGGAGGGGTAGCGGGAGGTACCAAGAGACCCAGTACTTC. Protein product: CASSGRGSGRYQETQYF.